This note documents a single T cell receptor beta chain sequence. Original handling: Reference gene primer amplification gave estimated nucleated cell counts. Sequencing used immunoSEQ multiplex PCR; TCRdb keeps in-frame clones, though not all of them. Clone size and the V and J calls come from that table; the DNA yielded D and trimming. The sample lists under 300,000 clones; roughly 82% were seen once. The sample is drawn from a study of blood T cell repertoires in COVID-19. Study details: Donors in the United States, Italy and Spain gave samples during acute or convalescent COVID-19. T cells, B-cell-depleted T cells, or PBMCs provided the cDNA or gDNA that served as material.

V was clipped by 10 bases and J by 3 bases, with 9 bases between them. In germline, CDR1 is MDHEN, CDR2 SYDVKM. The CDR3 contains 11 residues. The chain is built from TRBV28 and TRBJ1-2, with TRBD1 as a possible D gene (6 bases). Input material: peripheral blood. The TCR comes from a man older than 75 with acute or convalescent COVID-19. CDR3 loop: CAIQGHYGYTF. The CDR3 region has the DNA TGTGCCATTCAGGGGCACTATGGCTACACCTTC.